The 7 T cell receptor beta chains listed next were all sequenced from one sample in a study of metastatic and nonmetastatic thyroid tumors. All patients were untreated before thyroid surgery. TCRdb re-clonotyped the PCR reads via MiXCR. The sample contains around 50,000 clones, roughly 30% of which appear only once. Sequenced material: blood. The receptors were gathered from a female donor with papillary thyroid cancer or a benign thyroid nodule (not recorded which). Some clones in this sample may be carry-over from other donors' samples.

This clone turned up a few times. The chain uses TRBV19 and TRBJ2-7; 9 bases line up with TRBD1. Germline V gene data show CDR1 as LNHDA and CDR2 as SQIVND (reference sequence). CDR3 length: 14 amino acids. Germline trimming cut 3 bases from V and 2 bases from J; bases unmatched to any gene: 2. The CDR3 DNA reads TGTGCCAGTAGTATGGGGACAGGGACCTACGAGCAGTACTTC. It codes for CASSMGTGTYEQYF.

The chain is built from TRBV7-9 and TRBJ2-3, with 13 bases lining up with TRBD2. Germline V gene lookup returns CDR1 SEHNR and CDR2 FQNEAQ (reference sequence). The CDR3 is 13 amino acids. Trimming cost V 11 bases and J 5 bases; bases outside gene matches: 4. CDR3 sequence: CASRTSGRDTQYF. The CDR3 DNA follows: TGTGCCTCCCGGACTAGCGGGAGAGATACGCAGTATTTT.

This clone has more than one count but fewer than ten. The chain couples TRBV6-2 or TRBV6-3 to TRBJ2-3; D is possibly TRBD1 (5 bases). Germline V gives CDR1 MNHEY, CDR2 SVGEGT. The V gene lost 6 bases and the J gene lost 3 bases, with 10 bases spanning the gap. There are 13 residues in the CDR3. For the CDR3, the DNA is TGTGCCAGCAGCCCCAGGGAAACAGATACGCAGTATTTT. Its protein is CASSPRETDTQYF.

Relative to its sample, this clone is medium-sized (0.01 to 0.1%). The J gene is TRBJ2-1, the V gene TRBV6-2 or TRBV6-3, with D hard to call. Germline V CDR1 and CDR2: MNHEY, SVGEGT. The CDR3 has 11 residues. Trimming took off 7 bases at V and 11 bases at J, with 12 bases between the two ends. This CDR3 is CASNYGMKQFF. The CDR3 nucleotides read TGTGCCAGCAACTATGGGATGAAGCAGTTCTTC.

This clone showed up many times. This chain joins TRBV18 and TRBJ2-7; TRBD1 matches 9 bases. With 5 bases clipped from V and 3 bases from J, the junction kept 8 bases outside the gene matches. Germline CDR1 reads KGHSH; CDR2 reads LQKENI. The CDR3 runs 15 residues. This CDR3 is CASSAGGTGLYEQYF. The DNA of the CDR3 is TGTGCCAGCTCAGCCGGGGGGACAGGGCTCTACGAGCAGTACTTC.

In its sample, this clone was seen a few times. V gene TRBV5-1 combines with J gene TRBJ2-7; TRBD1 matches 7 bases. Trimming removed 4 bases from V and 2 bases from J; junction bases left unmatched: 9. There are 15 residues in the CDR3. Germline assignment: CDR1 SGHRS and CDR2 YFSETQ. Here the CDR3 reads CASSNTPGQPYEQYF. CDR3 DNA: TGCGCCAGCAGCAACACCCCGGGACAGCCCTACGAGCAGTACTTC.

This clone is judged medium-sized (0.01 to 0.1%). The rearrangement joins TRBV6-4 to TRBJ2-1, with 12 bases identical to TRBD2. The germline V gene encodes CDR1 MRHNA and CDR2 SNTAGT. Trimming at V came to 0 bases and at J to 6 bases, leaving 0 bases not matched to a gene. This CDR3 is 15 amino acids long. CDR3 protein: CASSDSTSGSNEQFF. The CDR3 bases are TGTGCCAGCAGTGACTCGACTAGCGGGAGCAATGAGCAGTTCTTC.